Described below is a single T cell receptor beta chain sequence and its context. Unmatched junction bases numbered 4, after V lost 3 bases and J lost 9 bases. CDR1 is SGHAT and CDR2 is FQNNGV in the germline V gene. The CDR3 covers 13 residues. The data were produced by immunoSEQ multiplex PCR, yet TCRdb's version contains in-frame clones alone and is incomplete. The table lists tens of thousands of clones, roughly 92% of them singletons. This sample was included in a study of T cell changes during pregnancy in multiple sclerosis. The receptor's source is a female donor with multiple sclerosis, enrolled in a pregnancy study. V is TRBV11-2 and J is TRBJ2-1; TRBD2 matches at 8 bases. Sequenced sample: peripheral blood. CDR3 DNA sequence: TGTGCCAGCAGCTTTACGGGAGGGATTGAGCAGTTCTTC. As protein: CASSFTGGIEQFF.